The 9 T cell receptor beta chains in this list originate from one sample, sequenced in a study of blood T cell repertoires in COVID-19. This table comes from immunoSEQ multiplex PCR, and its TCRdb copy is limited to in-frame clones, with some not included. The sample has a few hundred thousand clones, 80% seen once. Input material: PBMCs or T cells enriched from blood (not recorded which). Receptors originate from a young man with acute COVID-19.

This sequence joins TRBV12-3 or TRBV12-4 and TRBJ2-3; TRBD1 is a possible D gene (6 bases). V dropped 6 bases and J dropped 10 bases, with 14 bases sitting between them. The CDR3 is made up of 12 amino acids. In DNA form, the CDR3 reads TGTGCCAGCAGCGTGGGGGCGGCGGCGCAGTATTTT. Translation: CASSVGAAAQYF.

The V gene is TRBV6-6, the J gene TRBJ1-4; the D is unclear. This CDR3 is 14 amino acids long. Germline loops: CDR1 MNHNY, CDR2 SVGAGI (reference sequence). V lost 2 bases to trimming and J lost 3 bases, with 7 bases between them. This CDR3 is CASSYPEANEKLFF. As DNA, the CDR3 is TGTGCCAGCAGTTACCCGGAGGCTAATGAAAAACTGTTTTTT.

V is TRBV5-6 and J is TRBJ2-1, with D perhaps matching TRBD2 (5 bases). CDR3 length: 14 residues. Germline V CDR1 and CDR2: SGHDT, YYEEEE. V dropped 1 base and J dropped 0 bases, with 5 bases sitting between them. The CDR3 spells CASSLTSSYNEQFF. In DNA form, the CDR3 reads TGTGCCAGCAGCTTGACTAGCTCCTACAATGAGCAGTTCTTC.

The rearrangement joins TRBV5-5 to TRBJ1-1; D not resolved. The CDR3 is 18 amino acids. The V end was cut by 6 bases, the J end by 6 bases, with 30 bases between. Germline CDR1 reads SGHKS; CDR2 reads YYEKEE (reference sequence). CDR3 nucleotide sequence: TGTGCCAGCAACCCCCGCCGGTCGGTTAATTTTGAGGTCGCTGAAGCTTTCTTT. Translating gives CASNPRRSVNFEVAEAFF.

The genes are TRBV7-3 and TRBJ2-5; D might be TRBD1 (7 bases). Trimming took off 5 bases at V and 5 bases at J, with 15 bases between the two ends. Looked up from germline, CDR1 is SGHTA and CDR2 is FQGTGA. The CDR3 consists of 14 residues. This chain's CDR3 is CASSRTGAGETQYF. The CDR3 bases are TGTGCCAGCAGCCGAACAGGGGCGGGGGAGACCCAGTACTTC.

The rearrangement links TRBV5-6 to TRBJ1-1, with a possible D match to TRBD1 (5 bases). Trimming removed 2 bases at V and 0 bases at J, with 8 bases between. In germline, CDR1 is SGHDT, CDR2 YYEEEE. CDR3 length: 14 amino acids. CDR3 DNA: TGTGCCAGCAGCTTCACAGGCCTGAACACTGAAGCTTTCTTT. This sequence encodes CASSFTGLNTEAFF. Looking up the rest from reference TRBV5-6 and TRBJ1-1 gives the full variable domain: DAGVTQSPTHLIKTRGQQVTLRCSPKSGHDTVSWYQQALGQGPQFIFQYYEEEERQRGNFPDRFSGHQFPNYSSELNVNALLLGDSALYLCASSFTGLNTEAFFGQGTRLTVV.

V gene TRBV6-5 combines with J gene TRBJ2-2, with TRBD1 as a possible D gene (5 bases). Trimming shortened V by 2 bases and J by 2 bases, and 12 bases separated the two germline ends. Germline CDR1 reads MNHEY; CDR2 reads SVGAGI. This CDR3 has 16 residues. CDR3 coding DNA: TGTGCCAGCAGTTACGGGGCAGGGCGCAACACCGGGGAGCTGTTTTTT. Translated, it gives CASSYGAGRNTGELFF.

CDR3 coding DNA: TGTGCCAGCAGCGTAGCAGGGGGCGCGAGGTCCTACGAGCAGTACTTC. Encoded protein: CASSVAGGARSYEQYF. The chain employs TRBV9 and TRBJ2-7, with 8 bases fitting TRBD1. V shed 0 bases, J shed 1 base, and the junction held 6 bases outside the gene matches. The CDR3 is 16 residues long. Germline V gene data show CDR1 as SGDLS and CDR2 as YYNGEE. The full variable domain, in which reference TRBV9 and TRBJ2-7 provide the parts outside the CDR3, is DSGVTQTPKHLITATGQRVTLRCSPRSGDLSVYWYQQSLDQGLQFLIQYYNGEERAKGNILERFSAQQFPDLHSELNLSSLELGDSALYFCASSVAGGARSYEQYFGPGTRLTVT.

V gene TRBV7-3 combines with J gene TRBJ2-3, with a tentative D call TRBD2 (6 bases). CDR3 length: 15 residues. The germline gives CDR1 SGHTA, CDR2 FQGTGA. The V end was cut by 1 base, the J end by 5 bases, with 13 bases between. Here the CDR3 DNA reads TGTGCCAGCAGCTTAAATCCCGGGGGTGGAGATACGCAGTATTTT. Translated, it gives CASSLNPGGGDTQYF.